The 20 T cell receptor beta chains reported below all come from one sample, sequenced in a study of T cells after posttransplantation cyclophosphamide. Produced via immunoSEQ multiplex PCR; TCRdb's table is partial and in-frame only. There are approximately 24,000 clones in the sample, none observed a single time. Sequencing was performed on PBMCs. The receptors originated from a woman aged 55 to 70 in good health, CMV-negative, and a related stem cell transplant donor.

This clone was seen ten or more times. CDR3 nucleotides: TGTGCCAGTAAGTGGGACATTACCTACAATGAGCAGTTCTTC. It yields the protein CASKWDITYNEQFF. This chain links TRBV19 with TRBJ2-1; D is possibly TRBD1 (6 bases). The CDR3 is made up of 14 amino acids. Trimming left V 7 bases short and J 2 bases short, with 12 bases between. Germline CDR1 LNHDA, CDR2 SQIVND (reference sequence).

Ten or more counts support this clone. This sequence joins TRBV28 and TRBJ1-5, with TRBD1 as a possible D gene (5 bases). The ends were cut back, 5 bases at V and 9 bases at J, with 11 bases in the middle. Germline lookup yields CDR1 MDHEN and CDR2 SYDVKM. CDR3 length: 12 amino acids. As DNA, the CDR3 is TGTGCCAGCAGTCGGGGGGGGTCGCCCCAGCATTTT. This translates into CASSRGGSPQHF. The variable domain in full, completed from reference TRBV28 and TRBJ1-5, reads DVKVTQSSRYLVKRTGEKVFLECVQDMDHENMFWYRQDPGLGLRLIYFSYDVKMKEKGDIPEGYSVSREKKERFSLILESASTNQTSMYLCASSRGGSPQHFGDGTRLSIL.

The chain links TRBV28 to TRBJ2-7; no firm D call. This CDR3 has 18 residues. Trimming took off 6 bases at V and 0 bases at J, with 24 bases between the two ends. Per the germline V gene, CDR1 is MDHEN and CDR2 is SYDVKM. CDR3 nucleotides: TGTGCCAGCAGCGGTATGACAAGTCAACCTTTAGTCTCCTACGAGCAGTACGTC. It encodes CASSGMTSQPLVSYEQYV.

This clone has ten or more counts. This CDR3 is CASSLAGGQHNEQFF. The CDR3 nucleotides read TGTGCCAGCAGTCTAGCGGGGGGTCAGCACAATGAGCAGTTCTTC. The chain links TRBV5-6 to TRBJ2-1; 11 bases line up with TRBD2. The germline CDR1 and CDR2 sequences are SGHDT and YYEEEE. V lost 5 bases and J lost 5; bases outside the gene matches: 6. The CDR3 runs to 15 residues.

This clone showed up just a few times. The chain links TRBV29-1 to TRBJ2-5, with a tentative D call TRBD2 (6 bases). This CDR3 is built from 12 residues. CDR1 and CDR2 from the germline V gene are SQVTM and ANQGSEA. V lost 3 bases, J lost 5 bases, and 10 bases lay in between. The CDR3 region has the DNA TGCAGCGTTGAGGTGGGAGGTGAGACCCAGTACTTC. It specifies CSVEVGGETQYF.

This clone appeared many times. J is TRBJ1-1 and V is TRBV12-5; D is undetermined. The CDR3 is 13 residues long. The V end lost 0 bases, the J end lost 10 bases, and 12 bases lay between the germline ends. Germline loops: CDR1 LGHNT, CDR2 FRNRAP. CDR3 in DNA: TGTGCTAGTGGTTTGGTACCAAGTACTAGAGCTTTCTTT. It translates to CASGLVPSTRAFF.

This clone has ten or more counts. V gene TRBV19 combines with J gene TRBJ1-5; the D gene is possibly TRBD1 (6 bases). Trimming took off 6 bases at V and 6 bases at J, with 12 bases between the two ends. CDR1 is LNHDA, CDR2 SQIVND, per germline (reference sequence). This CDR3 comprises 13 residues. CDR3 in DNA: TGTGCCAGTAGGGTCAGGGGTTTTCAGCCCCAGCATTTT. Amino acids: CASRVRGFQPQHF.

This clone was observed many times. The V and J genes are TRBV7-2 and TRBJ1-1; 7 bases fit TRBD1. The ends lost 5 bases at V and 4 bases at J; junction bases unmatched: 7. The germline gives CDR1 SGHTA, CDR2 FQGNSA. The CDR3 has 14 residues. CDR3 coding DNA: TGTGCCAGCAGCCCGACAGGGAGGCGCACTGAAGCTTTCTTT. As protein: CASSPTGRRTEAFF.

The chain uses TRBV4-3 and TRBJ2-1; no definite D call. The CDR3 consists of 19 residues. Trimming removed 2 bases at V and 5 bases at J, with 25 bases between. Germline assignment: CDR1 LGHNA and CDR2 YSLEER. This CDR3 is CASSQSPGLTGRYDNEQFF. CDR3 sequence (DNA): TGCGCCAGCAGCCAATCCCCCGGGTTGACTGGCCGATATGACAATGAGCAGTTCTTC.

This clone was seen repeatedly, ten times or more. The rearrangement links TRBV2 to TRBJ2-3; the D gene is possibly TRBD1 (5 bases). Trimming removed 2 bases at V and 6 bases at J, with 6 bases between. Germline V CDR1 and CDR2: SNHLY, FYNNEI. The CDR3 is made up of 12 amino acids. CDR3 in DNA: TGTGCCAGCAGTGAATCAGGGGATACGCAGTATTTT. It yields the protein CASSESGDTQYF.

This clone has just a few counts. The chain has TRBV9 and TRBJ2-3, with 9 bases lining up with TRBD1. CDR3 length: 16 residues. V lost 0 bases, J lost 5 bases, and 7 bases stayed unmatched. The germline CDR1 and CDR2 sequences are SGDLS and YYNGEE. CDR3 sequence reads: CASSVGVQGAIDTQYF. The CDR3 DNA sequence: TGTGCCAGCAGCGTAGGCGTACAGGGGGCTATAGATACGCAGTATTTT.

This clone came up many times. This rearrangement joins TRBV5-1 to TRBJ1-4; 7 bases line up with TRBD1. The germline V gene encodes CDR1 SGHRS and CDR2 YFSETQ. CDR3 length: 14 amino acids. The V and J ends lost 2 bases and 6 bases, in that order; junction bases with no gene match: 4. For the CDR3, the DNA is TGCGCCAGCAGCTTAGACAGGGTTGATGAAAAACTGTTTTTT. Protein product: CASSLDRVDEKLFF.

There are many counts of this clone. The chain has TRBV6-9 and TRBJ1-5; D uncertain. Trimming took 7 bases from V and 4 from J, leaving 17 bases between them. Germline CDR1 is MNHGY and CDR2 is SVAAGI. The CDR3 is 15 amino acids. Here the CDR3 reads CASTLERRGNQPQHF. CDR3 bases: TGTGCCAGCACCTTAGAACGACGGGGAAATCAGCCCCAGCATTTT.

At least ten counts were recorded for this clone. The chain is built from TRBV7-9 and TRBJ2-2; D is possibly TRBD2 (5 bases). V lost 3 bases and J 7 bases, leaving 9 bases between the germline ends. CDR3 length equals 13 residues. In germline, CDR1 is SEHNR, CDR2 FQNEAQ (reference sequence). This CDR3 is CASSFPGGGELFF. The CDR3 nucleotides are TGTGCCAGCAGCTTCCCCGGAGGCGGGGAGCTGTTTTTT. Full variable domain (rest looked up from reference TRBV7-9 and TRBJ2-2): DTGVSQNPRHKITKRGQNVTFRCDPISEHNRLYWYRQTLGQGPEFLTYFQNEAQLEKSRLLSDRFSAERPKGSFSTLEIQRTEQGDSAMYLCASSFPGGGELFFGEGSRLTVL.

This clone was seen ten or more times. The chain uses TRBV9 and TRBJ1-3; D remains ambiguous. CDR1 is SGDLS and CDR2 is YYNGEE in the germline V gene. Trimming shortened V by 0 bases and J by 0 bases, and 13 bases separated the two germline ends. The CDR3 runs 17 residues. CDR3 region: CASSVVAGRASGNTIYF. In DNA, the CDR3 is TGTGCCAGCAGCGTAGTAGCGGGGAGGGCCTCTGGAAACACCATATATTTT. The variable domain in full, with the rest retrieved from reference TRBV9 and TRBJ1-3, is DSGVTQTPKHLITATGQRVTLRCSPRSGDLSVYWYQQSLDQGLQFLIQYYNGEERAKGNILERFSAQQFPDLHSELNLSSLELGDSALYFCASSVVAGRASGNTIYFGEGSWLTVV.

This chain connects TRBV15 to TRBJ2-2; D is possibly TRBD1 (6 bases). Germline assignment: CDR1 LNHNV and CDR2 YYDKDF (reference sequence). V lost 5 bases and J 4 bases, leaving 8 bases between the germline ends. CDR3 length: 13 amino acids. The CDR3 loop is CATSRRGTGELFF. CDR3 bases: TGTGCCACCAGCCGCAGGGGCACCGGGGAGCTGTTTTTT.

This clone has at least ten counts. In nucleotides, the CDR3 is TGTGCCAGCAGTGGGACAGGGGGGCTCGTCTACGAGCAGTACTTC. Its translation: CASSGTGGLVYEQYF. This rearrangement joins TRBV27 to TRBJ2-7, with 11 positions matching TRBD1. J was trimmed by 3 bases and V by 5 bases; bases with no gene match: 6. This CDR3 contains 15 residues. Germline CDR1 is MNHEY and CDR2 is SMNVEV (reference sequence).

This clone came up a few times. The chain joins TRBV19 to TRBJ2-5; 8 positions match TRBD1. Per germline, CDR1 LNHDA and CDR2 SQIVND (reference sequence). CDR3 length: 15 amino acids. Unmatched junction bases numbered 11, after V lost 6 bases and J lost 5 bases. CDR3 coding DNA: TGTGCCAGTAGGTCGGGACAGGCTCGTTTGGAGACCCAGTACTTC. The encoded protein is CASRSGQARLETQYF.

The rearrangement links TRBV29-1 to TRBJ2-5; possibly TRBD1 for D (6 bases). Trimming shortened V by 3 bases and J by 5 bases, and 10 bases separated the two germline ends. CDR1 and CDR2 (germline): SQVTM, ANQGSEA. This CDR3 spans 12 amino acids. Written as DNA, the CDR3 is TGCAGCGTTGAGGGAAGGGGGGAGACCCAGTACTTC. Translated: CSVEGRGETQYF.

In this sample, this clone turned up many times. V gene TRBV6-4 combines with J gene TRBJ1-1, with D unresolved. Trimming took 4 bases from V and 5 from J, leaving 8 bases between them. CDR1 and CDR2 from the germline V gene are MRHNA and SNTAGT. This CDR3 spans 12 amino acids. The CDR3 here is CASSGWETEAFF. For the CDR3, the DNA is TGTGCCAGCAGTGGGTGGGAGACTGAAGCTTTCTTT.